Listed below are T cell receptor beta chains from one sample, sequenced in a study of cytomegalovirus exposure and HLA in healthy donors. Clones were sequenced by immunoSEQ multiplex PCR, and TCRdb holds only the in-frame ones, with some missing. The data show more than 150,000 clones, roughly nine tenths seen once. The sequencing input was PBMCs. The receptors originated from a girl less than two years old in good health and CMV-seronegative. CDR3s include the opening cysteine and the closing phenylalanine or tryptophan. The order of the fields is D gene, J gene, clone size, V gene, CDR3 DNA, CDR3 protein. D genes are given only for firm matches. Clone size, where shown, is once, few, many, or a class for clones that have expanded.

d_gene: TRBD1
j_gene: TRBJ2-6
abundance: NA
v_gene: TRBV7-3
CDR3nt: TGTGCCAGCAGCCCAGGGGGAACTGGGGCCAACGTCCTGACTTTC
CDR3aa: CASSPGGTGANVLTF

d_gene: TRBD1
j_gene: TRBJ1-6
abundance: few
v_gene: TRBV27
CDR3nt: TGTGCCAGCAGTTTGACAGGGGGCTCCTATAATTCACCCCTCCACTTT
CDR3aa: CASSLTGGSYNSPLHF

d_gene: NA
j_gene: TRBJ2-7
abundance: NA
v_gene: TRBV9
CDR3nt: TGTGCCAGCAGCGTAGCGGGAGCGTCCTACGAGCAGTACTTC
CDR3aa: CASSVAGASYEQYF

d_gene: NA
j_gene: TRBJ1-1
abundance: NA
v_gene: TRBV29-1
CDR3nt: TGCAGCGTTGGACTACGGCCGAACACTGAAGCTTTCTTT
CDR3aa: CSVGLRPNTEAFF

d_gene: TRBD1
j_gene: TRBJ1-2
abundance: NA
v_gene: TRBV7-3
CDR3nt: TGTGCCAGCAGAAATACCGGACAGGGGAGTGGCTACACCTTC
CDR3aa: CASRNTGQGSGYTF

d_gene: TRBD2
j_gene: TRBJ2-1
abundance: NA
v_gene: TRBV5-1
CDR3nt: TGCGCCAGCAGCACCCGGGACTACTACGTCAATGAGCAGTTCTTC
CDR3aa: CASSTRDYYVNEQFF

d_gene: TRBD2
j_gene: TRBJ2-3
abundance: NA
v_gene: TRBV5-8
CDR3nt: TGTGCCAGCAGCTTCCTGGGACTAGCGGGGAAAAGCACAGATACGCAGTATTTT
CDR3aa: CASSFLGLAGKSTDTQYF

d_gene: NA
j_gene: TRBJ1-2
abundance: once
v_gene: TRBV19
CDR3nt: TGTGCCAGTAGTATGGGCGTCCGGCGGGGCTCCACCTTC
CDR3aa: CASSMGVRRGSTF

d_gene: NA
j_gene: TRBJ2-5
abundance: few
v_gene: TRBV29-1
CDR3nt: TGCAGCGTTGGCGATGGTTTCCAAGAGACCCAGTACTTC
CDR3aa: CSVGDGFQETQYF

d_gene: NA
j_gene: TRBJ2-5
abundance: NA
v_gene: TRBV19
CDR3nt: TGTGCCAGTAGTCCAGGATATTGGGGGCGAGAGACCCAGTACTTC
CDR3aa: CASSPGYWGRETQYF

d_gene: NA
j_gene: TRBJ1-1
abundance: NA
v_gene: TRBV4-1
CDR3nt: TGCGCCAGCAGCCAACACCGGGAACTGAACACTGAAGCTTTCTTT
CDR3aa: CASSQHRELNTEAFF

d_gene: NA
j_gene: TRBJ2-7
abundance: once
v_gene: TRBV27
CDR3nt: TGTGCCAGCAGGAGAAAGACAGACTCCTACGAGCAGTACTTC
CDR3aa: CASRRKTDSYEQYF

d_gene: TRBD2
j_gene: TRBJ2-3
abundance: NA
v_gene: TRBV18
CDR3nt: TGTGCCAGCTCACCCCGGGCAGCGGGGACCACAGATACGCAGTATTTT
CDR3aa: CASSPRAAGTTDTQYF

d_gene: TRBD1
j_gene: TRBJ2-5
abundance: NA
v_gene: TRBV4-2
CDR3nt: TGTGCCAGCAGCCTCAGCATAGGACAGGGACAAGAGACCCAGTACTTC
CDR3aa: CASSLSIGQGQETQYF

d_gene: NA
j_gene: TRBJ2-1
abundance: NA
v_gene: TRBV14
CDR3nt: TGTGCCAGCAGCCAACACCCTGCAGGGGTGCATGAGCAGTTCTTC
CDR3aa: CASSQHPAGVHEQFF

d_gene: NA
j_gene: TRBJ2-7
abundance: NA
v_gene: TRBV10-3
CDR3nt: TGTGCCATCAGTGAAGGGGGAGTCCGCGAGCAGTACTTC
CDR3aa: CAISEGGVREQYF

d_gene: NA
j_gene: TRBJ2-7
abundance: NA
v_gene: TRBV7-2
CDR3nt: TGTGCCAGCAGCCCAGTTGAGCGGCGGCAACCCCACGAGCAGTACTTC
CDR3aa: CASSPVERRQPHEQYF

d_gene: TRBD2
j_gene: TRBJ2-3
abundance: NA
v_gene: TRBV9
CDR3nt: TGTGCCAGCAGCGCGGCCAGCGGGAGCGCAGATACGCAGTATTTT
CDR3aa: CASSAASGSADTQYF

d_gene: NA
j_gene: TRBJ2-6
abundance: NA
v_gene: TRBV5-1
CDR3nt: TGCGCCAGCAGATCTGACAGCTCTGGGGCCAACGTCCTGACTTTC
CDR3aa: CASRSDSSGANVLTF

d_gene: NA
j_gene: TRBJ2-2
abundance: NA
v_gene: TRBV18
CDR3nt: TGTGCCAGCCACCGAGGCTCCGGGGAGCTGTTTTTT
CDR3aa: CASHRGSGELFF

d_gene: NA
j_gene: TRBJ2-1
abundance: NA
v_gene: TRBV4-1
CDR3nt: TGCGCCAGCAGCCAAGAAGCCGGGCAGTTCTTC
CDR3aa: CASSQEAGQFF

d_gene: NA
j_gene: TRBJ1-6
abundance: NA
v_gene: TRBV19
CDR3nt: TGTGCCAGTAGTAGAGGGTTTAATTCACCCCTCCACTTT
CDR3aa: CASSRGFNSPLHF

d_gene: NA
j_gene: TRBJ2-7
abundance: NA
v_gene: TRBV7-2
CDR3nt: TGTGCCAGCAGCTTACCCCCTGGGGGGGCGGGCTACGAGCAGTACTTC
CDR3aa: CASSLPPGGAGYEQYF

d_gene: TRBD1
j_gene: TRBJ2-3
abundance: NA
v_gene: TRBV12-5
CDR3nt: TGTGCTAGTGGTACCGACAGGGGCACAGATACGCAGTATTTT
CDR3aa: CASGTDRGTDTQYF

d_gene: NA
j_gene: TRBJ2-2
abundance: NA
v_gene: TRBV13
CDR3nt: TGTGCCAGCAGGCGTACCCGGGACACCGGGGAGCTGTTTTTT
CDR3aa: CASRRTRDTGELFF

d_gene: NA
j_gene: TRBJ2-7
abundance: NA
v_gene: TRBV6-5
CDR3nt: TGTGCCAGCAGTTACACTAGCCTTTTTTACGAGCAGTACTTC
CDR3aa: CASSYTSLFYEQYF

d_gene: NA
j_gene: TRBJ1-1
abundance: NA
v_gene: TRBV7-9
CDR3nt: TGTGCCAGCAGCCTTGGACTGTCGAACACTGAAGCTTTCTTT
CDR3aa: CASSLGLSNTEAFF

d_gene: NA
j_gene: TRBJ2-1
abundance: once
v_gene: TRBV29-1
CDR3nt: TGCAGCGTTGATGCCGGACTAACGCCACCTGCCAATGAGCAGTTCTTC
CDR3aa: CSVDAGLTPPANEQFF

d_gene: TRBD1
j_gene: TRBJ2-1
abundance: NA
v_gene: TRBV6-5
CDR3nt: TGTGCCAGCAGTTACTCCGGGACAGGGCCCAATGAGCAGTTCTTC
CDR3aa: CASSYSGTGPNEQFF

d_gene: TRBD1
j_gene: TRBJ2-7
abundance: NA
v_gene: TRBV29-1
CDR3nt: TGCAGCGTTGAAGGGGCCGGGACAGGGACCTACGAGCAGTACTTC
CDR3aa: CSVEGAGTGTYEQYF

d_gene: TRBD1
j_gene: TRBJ1-3
abundance: NA
v_gene: TRBV6-5
CDR3nt: TGTGCCAGCAGACCGACAGGGCCTGGAAACACCATATATTTT
CDR3aa: CASRPTGPGNTIYF

d_gene: TRBD2
j_gene: TRBJ2-7
abundance: NA
v_gene: TRBV6-5
CDR3nt: TGTGCCAGCAGTTTTACGGGGGGGGCCGAGCAGTACTTC
CDR3aa: CASSFTGGAEQYF

d_gene: NA
j_gene: TRBJ1-2
abundance: NA
v_gene: TRBV9
CDR3nt: TGTGCCAGCAGCGCGGACAGTCGCCACTATGGCTACACCTTC
CDR3aa: CASSADSRHYGYTF

d_gene: NA
j_gene: TRBJ2-1
abundance: NA
v_gene: TRBV9
CDR3nt: TGTGCCAGCAGCGTACAGCTAGAAGCCATCAATGAGCAGTTCTTC
CDR3aa: CASSVQLEAINEQFF

d_gene: NA
j_gene: TRBJ1-3
abundance: NA
v_gene: TRBV10-3
CDR3nt: TGTGCCATCAGTAAAAACGATGAAACAGGGTACTCTGGAAACACCATATATTTT
CDR3aa: CAISKNDETGYSGNTIYF

d_gene: NA
j_gene: TRBJ2-2
abundance: NA
v_gene: TRBV5-6
CDR3nt: TGTGCCAGCAGCTGGATGACAGACCGGGAGCTGTTTTTT
CDR3aa: CASSWMTDRELFF

d_gene: NA
j_gene: TRBJ2-7
abundance: once
v_gene: TRBV7-3
CDR3nt: TGTGCCAGCAGCTTAAGAGGGGGCTACGAGCAGTACTTC
CDR3aa: CASSLRGGYEQYF

d_gene: NA
j_gene: TRBJ1-1
abundance: NA
v_gene: TRBV7-2
CDR3nt: TGTGCCAGCAGCTTAGGGCGGCTCACTGAAGCTTTCTTT
CDR3aa: CASSLGRLTEAFF

d_gene: NA
j_gene: TRBJ2-3
abundance: NA
v_gene: TRBV7-2
CDR3nt: TGTGCCAGCAGCTCCCTTCTCACAGATACGCAGTATTTT
CDR3aa: CASSSLLTDTQYF

d_gene: NA
j_gene: TRBJ1-4
abundance: few
v_gene: TRBV10-3
CDR3nt: TGTGCCATCAGTGACTCCTCAGGGAATCGTGAAAAACTGTTTTTT
CDR3aa: CAISDSSGNREKLFF

d_gene: TRBD2
j_gene: TRBJ2-3
abundance: NA
v_gene: TRBV5-1
CDR3nt: TGCGCCAGCAGCTCCTACGGGACTAGCGGGGGGGGGCGAGATACGCAGTATTTT
CDR3aa: CASSSYGTSGGGRDTQYF